This T cell receptor beta chain is drawn from a study of T cell responses to AZD1222 COVID-19 vaccine. Produced via immunoSEQ multiplex PCR; TCRdb's table is partial and in-frame only. Of 95,000 to 150,000 clones in the sample, approximately 90% were seen once. V lost 3 bases and J 3 bases, leaving 8 bases between the germline ends. The CDR3 sequence is 14 residues long. Germline V gives CDR1 MDHEN, CDR2 SYDVKM. Sequences were derived from peripheral blood, sampled on day 0 of AZD1222 vaccination. The TCR originated in an adult in good health. The chain carries TRBV28 and TRBJ2-2; D not certain. The CDR3: CASSFGSHTGELFF. The DNA of the CDR3 is TGTGCCAGCAGTTTTGGCAGCCACACCGGGGAGCTGTTTTTT.